The following is a T cell receptor (beta chain) sequence with its context. Sample treatment: randomized to nivolumab then ipilimumab (arm A) or the reverse (arm B). These data are taken from a study of sequential checkpoint blockade in melanoma. Produced via immunoSEQ multiplex PCR; TCRdb's table is partial and in-frame only. The data contain 12,000 or so clones, about 79% of them singletons. This receptor was obtained from a human donor with melanoma. Material: CD8+ T cells sorted from blood (inferred from file names), obtained from a patient given nivolumab and ipilimumab in sequence.

Written as DNA, the CDR3 is TGCGCCAGCAGCCAATCTGACAGTGGATGGCACAATGAGCAGTTCTTC. It codes for CASSQSDSGWHNEQFF. V and J are TRBV4-3 and TRBJ2-1; D is possibly TRBD1 (5 bases). V lost 2 bases and J lost 5, with 16 bases in between. Germline assignment: CDR1 LGHNA and CDR2 YSLEER. This CDR3 contains 16 residues.